This T cell receptor beta chain was obtained from a study of CD8+ T cells in alopecia areata. Study context: Among treated patients, severity was scored by affected scalp area percentage. General study points: Scalp and blood samples kept many expanded lesional clones throughout tofacitinib.

Reverse transcribed after extraction, RNA yielded cDNA as the sequencing template. TCRdb's copy holds only in-frame clones and misses some; the assay was immunoSEQ multiplex PCR. The sample has roughly 220,000 clones; just over 65% are singletons. Treatment of the sample: oral pan-JAK inhibitor, 5-10 mg twice daily. As part of sample collection, lesional scalp punch biopsies and peripheral blood were taken from alopecia areata patients. Starting from PBMCs, sorting isolated CD4+ and CD8+ T cells. This clone was counted a few times. Its specificity is not known. Trimming cost V 3 bases and J 0 bases; bases outside gene matches: 5. Germline CDR1 reads SGHKS; CDR2 reads YYEKEE (reference sequence). The CDR3 runs 16 residues.

The sample here was CD4+ T cells sorted from blood, taken at approximately week 42, from a patient treated with tofacitinib. V usage is TRBV5-5 and J usage is TRBJ2-3, with 9 nucleotides matching TRBD2. This TCR was recovered from a human donor with alopecia areata. CDR3 region: CASSSRGGASTDTQYF. The CDR3 DNA reads TGTGCCAGCAGCTCCCGCGGGGGGGCTAGCACAGATACGCAGTATTTT.